This passage covers 10 T cell receptor beta chains from one sample sequenced in a study of beta chain features in type 1 diabetes. Study-wide results and limits: Moderately but significantly shorter TCRB CDR3s were found in Type 1 diabetes patients in all four CD4+ subsets.

These receptors have no known antigen. All of the isolated RNA was reverse transcribed, so expressed TCRB transcripts were sequenced. Measured with immunoSEQ multiplex PCR; TCRdb has only the in-frame clones, and not every one. The table lists 500,000 to 800,000 clones, around 11% of them singletons. Sequencing was carried out using naive CD4+ T cells from blood. All receptors derive from a man aged 30 to 45 with type 1 diabetes.

Regarding this clone: A much more abundant neighbour one base away suggests this may be a read error. Other nucleotide sequences in the sample specify the same CDR3. This chain links TRBV11-2 with TRBJ2-7; D gene ambiguous. V lost 4 bases and J 1 base, leaving 2 bases between the germline ends. The CDR3 length is 11 residues. Germline assignment: CDR1 SGHAT and CDR2 FQNNGV. CDR3 loop: CASSSSYEQYF. DNA of the CDR3: TGTGCCAGCAGCTCGTCCTACGAGCAGTACTTC.

The chain carries TRBV5-6 and TRBJ1-2, with D possibly TRBD1 on 5 matching bases. There are 18 residues in the CDR3. V was shortened by 1 base and J by 2 bases, with 21 bases between the two germline ends. The germline CDR1 and CDR2 sequences are SGHDT and YYEEEE. The DNA of the CDR3 is TGTGCCAGCAGCTTGAATCAGGCAGGGTTGAGTACAAACTATGGCTACACCTTC. It codes for CASSLNQAGLSTNYGYTF.

This chain links TRBV29-1 with TRBJ2-3, with D unresolved. Germline loops: CDR1 SQVTM, CDR2 ANQGSEA. V was clipped by 6 bases and J by 4 bases, with 14 bases between them. The CDR3 consists of 13 residues. The CDR3 here is CSVRATSADTQYF. CDR3 DNA sequence: TGCAGCGTCCGGGCCACGAGCGCAGATACGCAGTATTTT.

This clone was found a few times. The rearrangement uses TRBV7-9 and TRBJ1-4, with D uncertain. Germline V CDR1 and CDR2: SEHNR, FQNEAQ (reference sequence). Deletions cut 6 bases from V and 8 bases from J, with 16 bases between. The CDR3 contains 14 residues. The CDR3 nucleotides read TGTGCCAGCAGGTCGGGGTCCGGGCACGAAAAACTGTTTTTT. It yields the protein CASRSGSGHEKLFF.

The rearrangement joins TRBV5-6 to TRBJ2-5, with a possible D match to TRBD2 (5 bases). V shed 6 bases and J shed 6 bases, with 18 bases lying between them. This CDR3 is 14 amino acids long. CDR1 and CDR2 from the germline V gene are SGHDT and YYEEEE. The CDR3 DNA reads as TGTGCCAGCACCTTCGGCTTCCCTAGCCAGACCCAGTACTTC. Amino acid sequence: CASTFGFPSQTQYF.

The V call is TRBV14, the J call TRBJ1-2; weak D call: TRBD1 (5 bases). The germline V gene has CDR1 SGHDN and CDR2 FVKESK. The CDR3 is 13 residues long. V dropped 4 bases and J dropped 2 bases, with 8 bases sitting between them. This chain's CDR3 is CASSPDMNYGYTF. The CDR3 nucleotides read TGTGCCAGCAGCCCGGACATGAACTATGGCTACACCTTC.

This clone was found a few times. The gene calls are TRBV9 and TRBJ1-2; D remains ambiguous. V shed 3 bases and J shed 4 bases, with 4 bases lying between them. CDR1 is SGDLS and CDR2 is YYNGEE in the germline V gene. The CDR3 is 11 amino acids. CDR3 loop: CASSASYGYTF. The CDR3 DNA reads as TGTGCCAGCAGCGCCTCCTATGGCTACACCTTC. The complete variable domain, with remaining parts taken from reference TRBV9 and TRBJ1-2, reads DSGVTQTPKHLITATGQRVTLRCSPRSGDLSVYWYQQSLDQGLQFLIQYYNGEERAKGNILERFSAQQFPDLHSELNLSSLELGDSALYFCASSASYGYTFGSGTRLTVV.

This clone has only a few counts. The chain carries TRBV2 and TRBJ2-7; perhaps TRBD1 as D (6 bases). Germline CDR1 is SNHLY and CDR2 is FYNNEI. There are 14 residues in the CDR3. V lost 3 bases, J lost 0 bases, and 9 bases lay in between. The CDR3 here is CASSEARGSYEQYF. The CDR3 DNA follows: TGTGCCAGCAGTGAGGCCAGGGGCTCCTACGAGCAGTACTTC.

The V call is TRBV11-2, the J call TRBJ2-5; TRBD2 aligns across 11 bases. The CDR3 loop spans 16 amino acids. Germline assignment: CDR1 SGHAT and CDR2 FQNNGV. V gave up 1 base and J gave up 2 bases; unmatched junction bases: 3. Here the CDR3 reads CASSLAPSGGQETQYF. Here the CDR3 DNA reads TGTGCCAGCAGCTTAGCGCCTAGCGGGGGGCAAGAGACCCAGTACTTC.

This chain connects TRBV6-5 to TRBJ2-5, with a possible D match to TRBD1 (6 bases). The germline V gene encodes CDR1 MNHEY and CDR2 SVGAGI. Trimming pared 6 bases from V and 2 bases from J, leaving 16 bases between. The CDR3 spans 15 residues. For the CDR3, the DNA is TGTGCCAGCAGCAATTCCTACCAGGGGCAAGAGACCCAGTACTTC. This sequence encodes CASSNSYQGQETQYF.